A single sample is the source of the 30 T cell receptor beta chains below, sequenced in a study of T cell repertoires in cytomegalovirus infection. Their recognized antigens are unknown. TCRdb reprocessed the reads with MiXCR, giving one entry per CDR3 protein. This sample has 800,000 to 950,000 distinct CDR3 sequences, with about 30% found just once. The input for sequencing was cultured CD8+ T cells from PBMCs, taken from culture after CMV antigen stimulation. Every receptor here comes from a human donor in good health (CMV status not recorded). Some clones in this sample may be carry-over from other donors' samples.

J is TRBJ2-5 and V is TRBV6-2 or TRBV6-3; possible D gene TRBD2, 6 bases. Germline assignment: CDR1 MNHEY and CDR2 SVGEGT. V shed 2 bases and J shed 4 bases, with 14 bases lying between them. The CDR3 has 15 residues. The CDR3 DNA reads as TGTGCCAGCAGTTACCCAGCGGGCGTTGGAGAGACCCAGTACTTC. It yields the protein CASSYPAGVGETQYF.

This chain joins TRBV18 and TRBJ1-1; 7 nucleotides align to TRBD1. The CDR3 has 18 residues. The V segment lost 2 bases and the J segment 4 bases; nucleotides outside the gene matches: 16. Germline assignment: CDR1 KGHSH and CDR2 LQKENI. CDR3 sequence: CASSPSETGLFWSTEAFF. DNA for the CDR3: TGTGCCAGCTCACCATCGGAGACAGGGCTTTTCTGGTCCACTGAAGCTTTCTTT.

The chain employs TRBV15 and TRBJ2-1, with D maybe TRBD1 (6 bases). CDR3 length equals 18 residues. Trimming left V 0 bases short and J 3 bases short, with 18 bases between. Germline values: CDR1 LNHNV, CDR2 YYDKDF (reference sequence). The CDR3 here is CATSRDPYRAGFYNEQFF. CDR3 DNA: TGTGCCACCAGCAGAGATCCGTACAGGGCCGGCTTCTACAATGAGCAGTTCTTC.

This clonotype was seen at least ten times. Given a much more abundant clone one base away, this may be a read error. The chain links TRBV27 to TRBJ1-1, with no clear D. The CDR3 is made up of 13 amino acids. Germline assignment: CDR1 MNHEY and CDR2 SMNVEV (reference sequence). The V and J ends lost 1 base and 1 base respectively, with 4 bases between them. The chain's CDR3 is CASSLYSNTEAFF. The CDR3 DNA reads as TGTGCCAGCAGTTTATACTCGAACACTGAAGCTTTCTTT.

This clonotype was observed at least ten times. The rearrangement joins TRBV27 to TRBJ1-2; 7 bases align to TRBD1. Germline values: CDR1 MNHEY, CDR2 SMNVEV (reference sequence). CDR3 length: 13 residues. The V segment lost 4 bases and the J segment 2 bases; nucleotides outside the gene matches: 1. The CDR3 is CASSSQGNYGYTF. The CDR3, as DNA: TGTGCCAGCAGTTCACAGGGGAACTATGGCTACACCTTC.

In its sample, this clonotype was seen a few times. The chain couples TRBV7-2 to TRBJ1-1; D remains unclear. V lost 5 bases and J lost 6, with 25 bases in between. CDR3 length: 17 residues. Germline-derived CDR1 and CDR2 are SGHTA and FQGNSA. The CDR3 region has the DNA TGTGCCAGCAGCGACCCCGAGTCAGGCACTGAGGTCCCTGAAGCTTTCTTT. Translated: CASSDPESGTEVPEAFF. Looking up the rest from reference TRBV7-2 and TRBJ1-1 gives the full variable domain: GAGVSQSPSNKVTEKGKDVELRCDPISGHTALYWYRQSLGQGLEFLIYFQGNSAPDKSGLPSDRFSAERTGGSVSTLTIQRTQQEDSAVYLCASSDPESGTEVPEAFFGQGTRLTVV.

This chain joins TRBV10-3 and TRBJ1-4, with D unclear. Germline loops: CDR1 ENHRY, CDR2 SYGVKD. This CDR3 comprises 15 residues. V dropped 3 bases and J dropped 4 bases, with 12 bases sitting between them. In DNA, the CDR3 is TGTGCCATCAGTGATACAGTGAGATATAATGAAAAACTGTTTTTT. This gives the protein CAISDTVRYNEKLFF.

On this clonotype: A much more abundant neighbour one base away suggests this may be a read error. The chain uses TRBV7-9 and TRBJ2-3, with D unresolved. This CDR3 has 18 residues. Germline V gene lookup returns CDR1 SEHNR and CDR2 FQNEAQ (reference sequence). The CDR3 sequence is CVSSRSVGGYSVVDTQYF. CDR3 bases: TGTGTCAGCAGCAGATCAGTGGGTGGCTATTCGGTTGTAGATACGCAGTATTTT.

The sample holds a few counts of this clonotype. The V and J genes are TRBV19 and TRBJ1-1; D ambiguous. The CDR3 extends over 14 amino acids. Looked up from germline, CDR1 is LNHDA and CDR2 is SQIVND (reference sequence). Trimming left V 7 bases short and J 0 bases short, with 12 bases between. The DNA of the CDR3 is TGTGCCAGTAAGGAGGTGGGCTTGAACACTGAAGCTTTCTTT. This codes for CASKEVGLNTEAFF.

The gene calls are TRBV7-9 and TRBJ1-2; D is possibly TRBD1 (6 bases). The CDR3 is made up of 15 amino acids. V was clipped by 1 base and J by 6 bases, with 15 bases between them. Germline CDR1 is SEHNR and CDR2 is FQNEAQ (reference sequence). The CDR3 nucleotides are TGTGCCAGCAGCTTAGTAGGGGGAGCCCTCCATGGCTACACCTTC. This gives the protein CASSLVGGALHGYTF.

There are a few counts of this clonotype. This chain joins TRBV6-5 and TRBJ2-7; 12 bases align to TRBD1. This CDR3 region has 14 residues. V was clipped by 5 bases and J by 6 bases; unmatched bases: 5. Germline CDR1 reads MNHEY; CDR2 reads SVGAGI. The CDR3 nucleotides read TGTGCCAGCAGTATGGGGACAGGGGGCTTCGAGCAGTACTTC. This translates into CASSMGTGGFEQYF.

This clonotype was found a few times. This chain links TRBV6-2 or TRBV6-3 with TRBJ2-2; weak D call: TRBD1 (6 bases). Germline V gives CDR1 MNHEY, CDR2 SVGEGT. The CDR3 consists of 16 residues. V gave up 0 bases and J gave up 0 bases, with 8 bases separating them. The CDR3 protein is CASSYSWTANTGELFF. In DNA form, the CDR3 reads TGTGCCAGCAGTTACTCGTGGACAGCGAACACCGGGGAGCTGTTTTTT.

The J gene is TRBJ2-4, the V gene TRBV6-1, with unresolved D. Germline values: CDR1 MNHNS, CDR2 SASEGT. The CDR3 loop spans 16 amino acids. V lost 0 bases, J lost 1 base, and 10 bases lay in between. CDR3 DNA: TGTGCCAGCAGTGAAGCCCCCCCCGGGGCCAAAAACATTCAGTACTTC. Its translation: CASSEAPPGAKNIQYF.

V gene TRBV12-3 or TRBV12-4 combines with J gene TRBJ2-5; no clear D gene. The germline V and J ends were trimmed by 6 bases and 0 bases, with 14 bases remaining between them. The CDR3 runs 15 residues. CDR3 amino acids: CASRAETEHQETQYF. The CDR3 nucleotides are TGTGCCAGCAGGGCCGAGACCGAACACCAAGAGACCCAGTACTTC.

This clonotype was observed many times. V is TRBV7-2 and J is TRBJ2-2; D unresolved. The length of the CDR3 is 11 residues. CDR1 is SGHTA, CDR2 FQGNSA, per germline. Trimming shortened V by 8 bases and J by 6 bases, and 7 bases separated the two germline ends. CDR3 sequence (DNA): TGTGCCAGCCTACGGGCCGGGGAGCTGTTTTTT. Residues: CASLRAGELFF.

This clonotype has only a few counts. This sequence joins TRBV9 and TRBJ2-7, with 9 bases fitting TRBD1. CDR1 and CDR2 from the germline V gene are SGDLS and YYNGEE. The CDR3 is made up of 17 amino acids. J was trimmed by 0 bases and V by 5 bases; bases with no gene match: 12. The CDR3 DNA reads as TGTGCCAGCAGTCTACACGGGACAGGGCCCAGCTCCTACGAGCAGTACTTC. Its protein is CASSLHGTGPSSYEQYF.

This clonotype was counted a few times. This chain uses TRBV28 with TRBJ1-3; no definite D call. The length of the CDR3 is 15 residues. Germline values: CDR1 MDHEN, CDR2 SYDVKM. V lost 3 bases to trimming and J lost 0 bases, with 9 bases between them. The CDR3 loop is CASSFRVSSGNTIYF. The CDR3 DNA reads TGTGCCAGCAGTTTCCGGGTGTCCTCTGGAAACACCATATATTTT.

This clonotype occurred a few times. The chain carries TRBV2 and TRBJ1-1, with no clear D. This CDR3 is 12 amino acids long. Germline V gene sequence: CDR1 SNHLY, CDR2 FYNNEI. The ends were cut back, 7 bases at V and 3 bases at J, with 9 bases in the middle. The CDR3 coding sequence is TGTGCCAGCATTCAGGAGGACACTGAAGCTTTCTTT. Amino acids: CASIQEDTEAFF.

The chain is built from TRBV20-1 and TRBJ2-5, with TRBD2 matching 10 bases. The germline CDR1 and CDR2 sequences are DFQATT and SNEGSKA (reference sequence). The CDR3 runs to 14 residues. The ends lost 6 bases at V and 2 bases at J; junction bases unmatched: 6. The CDR3 protein is CSAPTSGRQETQYF. CDR3 coding DNA: TGCAGTGCCCCGACTAGCGGGCGGCAAGAGACCCAGTACTTC.

This clonotype appeared many times. The V gene is TRBV7-2, the J gene TRBJ1-2, with TRBD1 matching over 7 bases. CDR1 is SGHTA, CDR2 FQGNSA, per germline. The CDR3 length is 16 residues. V was pared by 1 base and J by 5 bases, with 10 bases of the junction left unmatched. CDR3 sequence: CASSLGAGGSKYGYTF. For the CDR3, the DNA is TGTGCCAGCAGCTTAGGAGCAGGGGGTTCCAAGTATGGCTACACCTTC.

As regards this clonotype: A much larger clone differs by one base, so this may be a read error. V usage is TRBV7-2 and J usage is TRBJ2-3; D is possibly TRBD1 (6 bases). Germline V gene lookup returns CDR1 SGHTA and CDR2 FQGNSA. The CDR3 is made up of 13 amino acids. CDR3 sequence reads: CASSKDSTGTQYF. The DNA for the CDR3 is TGTGCCAGCAGCAAGGACAGCACAGGTACGCAGTATTTT.

V usage is TRBV27 and J usage is TRBJ1-5, with a tentative D call TRBD1 (6 bases). The V end lost 8 bases, the J end lost 6 bases, and 23 bases lay between the germline ends. Per the germline V gene, CDR1 is MNHEY and CDR2 is SMNVEV (reference sequence). The CDR3 has 16 amino acids. CDR3 DNA sequence: TGTGCCAGCTCTCCCGGAGGTGGGCAGGGGTTTCAGCCCCAGCATTTT. It encodes CASSPGGGQGFQPQHF.

The chain recombines TRBV6-2 or TRBV6-3 with TRBJ1-1; D is unresolved. This CDR3 has 13 residues. Looked up from germline, CDR1 is MNHEY and CDR2 is SVGEGT. The V end was cut by 7 bases, the J end by 6 bases, with 15 bases between. The CDR3 region has the DNA TGTGCCAGCACCTTAGGGAGTTTCGCTGAAGCTTTCTTT. This gives the protein CASTLGSFAEAFF.

This clonotype has only a few counts. The V call is TRBV15, the J call TRBJ1-2; TRBD1 might be the D (5 bases). This CDR3 has 16 amino acids. The V gene lost 1 base and the J gene lost 8 bases, with 20 bases spanning the gap. Germline-derived CDR1 and CDR2 are LNHNV and YYDKDF (reference sequence). The CDR3: CATSRGVSDSLEGYTF. DNA of the CDR3: TGTGCCACCAGCAGAGGGGTTTCCGACAGCCTCGAAGGCTACACCTTC.

This clonotype was found a few times. The V call is TRBV7-6, the J call TRBJ2-4, with D perhaps TRBD1 (6 bases). CDR3 length: 16 residues. CDR1 is SGHVS, CDR2 FNYEAQ, per germline. V was pared by 5 bases and J by 0 bases, with 14 bases between. The CDR3 is CASSPLTGLAKNIQYF. The CDR3, as DNA: TGTGCCAGCAGCCCGTTGACAGGTCTAGCCAAAAACATTCAGTACTTC.

V usage is TRBV7-6 and J usage is TRBJ2-7, with TRBD1 matching over 8 bases. After removal of 5 bases from V and 2 bases from J, the junction contained 8 bases not matched to a gene. Germline V lookup: CDR1 SGHVS, CDR2 FNYEAQ. This CDR3 has 15 residues. Written as DNA, the CDR3 is TGTGCCAGCAGCCCCAGGACAGGGAACCCCTACGAGCAGTACTTC. It encodes CASSPRTGNPYEQYF.

A word on this clonotype: Given a much more abundant clone one base away, this may be a read error. V gene TRBV2 combines with J gene TRBJ2-1; D may correspond to TRBD1 or TRBD2 (5 bases each). Per the germline V gene, CDR1 is SNHLY and CDR2 is FYNNEI. The CDR3 totals 10 residues. V dropped 7 bases and J dropped 8 bases, with 6 bases sitting between them. CDR3 residues: CASMGDEQFF. CDR3 nucleotides: TGTGCCAGCATGGGGGATGAGCAGTTCTTC.

The chain links TRBV2 to TRBJ2-1; 13 nucleotides match TRBD2. Germline assignment: CDR1 SNHLY and CDR2 FYNNEI. This CDR3 is built from 21 residues. Unmatched junction bases numbered 12, after V lost 1 base and J lost 0 bases. DNA of the CDR3: TGTGCCAGCAGTGAAGGTCCCCCGAGACTAGCGGGGGGCAGCTCCTACAATGAGCAGTTCTTC. It yields the protein CASSEGPPRLAGGSSYNEQFF.

J is TRBJ2-7 and V is TRBV6-6, with a tentative D call TRBD1 (5 bases). The V and J ends lost 8 bases and 7 bases respectively, with 15 bases between them. The CDR3 totals 12 residues. Germline values: CDR1 MNHNY, CDR2 SVGAGI (reference sequence). CDR3 sequence reads: CASGAVRKEQYV. DNA for the CDR3: TGTGCCAGCGGGGCAGTACGTAAAGAGCAGTACGTC.

The V and J genes are TRBV2 and TRBJ2-5; TRBD1 is a possible D gene (6 bases). This CDR3 region has 13 residues. Germline V CDR1 and CDR2: SNHLY, FYNNEI. Trimming cost V 8 bases and J 2 bases, with 12 bases left between them. CDR3 bases: TGTGCCAGCCAGACAGGACCACAAGAGACCCAGTACTTC. This translates into CASQTGPQETQYF.